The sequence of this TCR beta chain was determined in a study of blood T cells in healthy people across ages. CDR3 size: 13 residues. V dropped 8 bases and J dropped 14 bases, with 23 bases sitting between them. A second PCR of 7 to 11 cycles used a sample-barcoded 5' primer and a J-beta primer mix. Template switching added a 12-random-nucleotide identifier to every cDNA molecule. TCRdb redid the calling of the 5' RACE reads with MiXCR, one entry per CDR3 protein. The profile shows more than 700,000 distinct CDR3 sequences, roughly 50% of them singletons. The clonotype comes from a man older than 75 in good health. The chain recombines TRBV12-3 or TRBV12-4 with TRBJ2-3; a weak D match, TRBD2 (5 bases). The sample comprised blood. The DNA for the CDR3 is TGTGCCAGCCGCCCCGGCAGGAGCGGATACGCGTATTTT. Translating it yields CASRPGRSGYAYF.